These 25 T cell receptor beta chains share one sample of origin, sequenced in a study of cytotoxic CD8 clonotypes in ibrutinib-treated CLL. TCRdb's table, derived via immunoSEQ multiplex PCR, lists solely in-frame clones and lacks some. The table shows some 300,000 clones, with 70% to 80% occurring only once. The sequences come from PBMCs, collected before ibrutinib treatment. These receptors were taken from a human donor with chronic lymphocytic leukemia.

There are a few counts of this clone. The CDR3 DNA is TGTGCCAGTAGTCAGAACGGCAATCAGCCCCAGCATTTT. The encoded protein is CASSQNGNQPQHF. The chain carries TRBV19 and TRBJ1-5, with D hard to call. This CDR3 is built from 13 residues. The V end lost 5 bases, the J end lost 2 bases, and 7 bases lay between the germline ends. Germline values: CDR1 LNHDA, CDR2 SQIVND (reference sequence).

This clone showed up just a few times. This CDR3 is CASSPGHEQYF. CDR3 in DNA: TGTGCCAGCAGCCCCGGGCACGAGCAGTACTTC. The chain carries TRBV7-9 and TRBJ2-7, with D hard to call. Germline CDR1 SEHNR, CDR2 FQNEAQ (reference sequence). CDR3 length: 11 amino acids. With 5 bases removed from V and 5 bases from J, the gap between germline ends came to 7 bases.

The V call is TRBV5-6, the J call TRBJ2-1, with no clear D. The CDR3 runs to 11 residues. In germline, CDR1 is SGHDT, CDR2 YYEEEE. V was trimmed by 4 bases and J by 7 bases, leaving 6 bases between them. This chain's CDR3 is CASSRWNEQFF. CDR3 sequence (DNA): TGTGCCAGCAGCCGTTGGAATGAGCAGTTCTTC.

V is TRBV4-3 and J is TRBJ2-7; D gene ambiguous. Deletions cut 1 base from V and 6 bases from J, with 7 bases between. Germline assignment: CDR1 LGHNA and CDR2 YSLEER. The length of the CDR3 is 12 residues. CDR3 sequence reads: CASSQGGVEQYF. Written as DNA, the CDR3 is TGCGCCAGCAGCCAAGGTGGGGTCGAGCAGTACTTC.

J is TRBJ1-1 and V is TRBV25-1; D gene ambiguous. The length of the CDR3 is 12 residues. CDR1 and CDR2 from the germline V gene are MGHDK and SYGVNS. Trimming left V 1 base short and J 1 base short, with 1 base between. CDR3 residues: CASSEWNTEAFF. CDR3 sequence (DNA): TGTGCCAGCAGTGAATGGAACACTGAAGCTTTCTTT.

The rearrangement uses TRBV9 and TRBJ2-7; TRBD2 matches at 8 bases. The CDR3 length is 14 residues. V lost 3 bases and J lost 5; bases outside the gene matches: 7. The germline gives CDR1 SGDLS, CDR2 YYNGEE. CDR3 amino acids: CASSGAGEVHEQYF. The CDR3 DNA sequence: TGTGCCAGCAGCGGAGCGGGAGAGGTACACGAGCAGTACTTC.

This clone was counted between two and nine times. The chain has TRBV28 and TRBJ2-2; 7 bases are a match to TRBD1. With 3 bases clipped from V and 9 bases from J, the junction kept 10 bases outside the gene matches. The V gene's germline CDR1 is MDHEN and CDR2 SYDVKM. The CDR3 length is 15 residues. CDR3 sequence: CASSFLDRLSRELFF. In DNA form, the CDR3 reads TGTGCCAGCAGTTTCCTGGACAGGCTGAGCCGGGAGCTGTTTTTT.

The gene calls are TRBV5-1 and TRBJ2-7; 8 nucleotides align to TRBD2. CDR1 and CDR2 from the germline V gene are SGHRS and YFSETQ. The CDR3 spans 15 residues. The J segment lost 1 base and the V segment lost 4 bases, leaving 7 bases of the junction unmatched. The CDR3 sequence: CASSPGTSFSYEQYF. In DNA, the CDR3 is TGCGCCAGCAGCCCTGGGACTAGTTTTTCCTACGAGCAGTACTTC.

This chain joins TRBV7-8 and TRBJ2-3, with D perhaps given as TRBD1 or TRBD2 (5 bases each). Deletions cut 5 bases from V and 0 bases from J, with 21 bases between. CDR3 length: 18 residues. Germline-derived CDR1 and CDR2 are SGHVS and FQNEAQ. The CDR3 DNA sequence: TGTGCCAGCAGCCCGTCGTCGGGGCTCTTGGTTAGCACAGATACGCAGTATTTT. As protein: CASSPSSGLLVSTDTQYF.

The CDR3 bases are TGTGCCAGCAGCAGATACGCGGGACTAGCGGGAGGCAGAGGCTACGAGCAGTACTTC. Amino acids: CASSRYAGLAGGRGYEQYF. V is TRBV7-2 and J is TRBJ2-7; 15 bases align to TRBD2. With V trimmed by 5 bases and J by 3 bases, 14 bases remained unmatched. CDR3 length equals 19 residues. The germline gives CDR1 SGHTA, CDR2 FQGNSA.

The chain has TRBV25-1 and TRBJ2-5, with 9 bases that match TRBD2. The CDR3 contains 16 residues. V lost 4 bases and J lost 4; bases outside the gene matches: 10. Germline V gene sequence: CDR1 MGHDK, CDR2 SYGVNS. The CDR3 region is CASSGLGAGGLETQYF. The CDR3 coding sequence is TGTGCCAGCAGTGGGCTAGGAGCGGGAGGCCTAGAGACCCAGTACTTC.

The chain joins TRBV7-8 to TRBJ1-5, with 8 bases fitting TRBD1. The CDR3 sequence is 15 residues long. Germline V CDR1 and CDR2: SGHVS, FQNEAQ. V was pared by 4 bases and J by 7 bases, with 9 bases of the junction left unmatched. CDR3 residues: CASSSRTGSRQPQHF. The DNA for the CDR3 is TGTGCCAGCAGCTCCAGGACAGGGAGCCGCCAGCCCCAGCATTTT.

The rearrangement joins TRBV4-2 to TRBJ2-7, with 9 bases lining up with TRBD2. The germline gives CDR1 LGHNA, CDR2 YNFKEQ. Trimming cost V 3 bases and J 2 bases; bases outside gene matches: 8. The CDR3 contains 16 residues. This CDR3 is CASSQGSGSSPYEQYF. The CDR3, as DNA: TGTGCCAGCAGCCAGGGTAGCGGGAGTAGCCCCTACGAGCAGTACTTC.

The chain uses TRBV7-9 and TRBJ2-7; TRBD2 matches at 13 bases. CDR3 length equals 16 residues. The V gene end was trimmed by 4 bases and the J gene end by 3 bases; junction bases not matched to a gene: 6. Germline V gene data show CDR1 as SEHNR and CDR2 as FQNEAQ (reference sequence). CDR3 in amino acids: CASSSSGTSGNYEQYF. In DNA, the CDR3 is TGTGCCAGCAGCTCGTCCGGGACTAGCGGGAACTACGAGCAGTACTTC.

The V and J genes are TRBV12-5 and TRBJ2-7, with D unresolved. Germline CDR1 reads LGHNT; CDR2 reads FRNRAP. The CDR3 runs to 10 residues. CDR3 in amino acids: CPDSYYEQYF. The DNA for the CDR3 is TGTCCTGATTCTTACTACGAGCAGTACTTC. The full variable domain, its missing parts supplied by reference TRBV12-5 and TRBJ2-7, is DARVTQTPRHKVTEMGQEVTMRCQPILGHNTVFWYRQTMMQGLELLAYFRNRAPLDDSGMPKDRFSAEMPDATLATLKIQPSEPRDSAVYFCPDSYYEQYFGPGTRLTVT.

This clone turned up a few times. V usage is TRBV11-1 and J usage is TRBJ1-2, with D possibly TRBD1 on 6 matching bases. The V gene lost 5 bases and the J gene lost 13 bases, with 17 bases spanning the gap. Germline lookup yields CDR1 SGHAT and CDR2 FQDESV (reference sequence). The CDR3 extends over 12 amino acids. CDR3 nucleotides: TGTGCCAGCAGCGAACGACAGGCGGCCGTCACCTTC. Protein product: CASSERQAAVTF.

The gene calls are TRBV19 and TRBJ2-1; D is undetermined. CDR1 is LNHDA and CDR2 is SQIVND in the germline V gene (reference sequence). V lost 7 bases, J lost 9 bases, and 16 bases lay in between. CDR3 length: 13 residues. The CDR3 bases are TGTGCCAGTAAAACCCCGCTAGTCCGTGAGCAGTTCTTC. Its translation is CASKTPLVREQFF. Drawing the rest from reference TRBV19 and TRBJ2-1, the complete variable domain is DGGITQSPKYLFRKEGQNVTLSCEQNLNHDAMYWYRQDPGQGLRLIYYSQIVNDFQKGDIAEGYSVSREKKESFPLTVTSAQKNPTAFYLCASKTPLVREQFFGPGTRLTVL.

The J gene is TRBJ1-5, the V gene TRBV7-9; a possible D gene is TRBD1 (5 bases). The CDR3 extends over 14 amino acids. The germline V gene encodes CDR1 SEHNR and CDR2 FQNEAQ (reference sequence). Trimming took 5 bases from V and 1 from J, leaving 9 bases between them. CDR3 DNA sequence: TGTGCCAGCAGCCCACCAGGGAGCAATCAGCCCCAGCATTTT. Translation gives CASSPPGSNQPQHF.

The chain combines TRBV19 with TRBJ2-3; TRBD2 agrees at 8 bases. J gave up 0 bases and V 7 bases, and 3 bases lay outside the gene matches. This CDR3 spans 14 amino acids. Germline CDR1 and CDR2: LNHDA and SQIVND (reference sequence). DNA of the CDR3: TGTGCCAGTAAGTTAGCGGGAAGCACAGATACGCAGTATTTT. It specifies CASKLAGSTDTQYF.

V gene TRBV14 combines with J gene TRBJ2-1; no firm D call. V shed 2 bases and J shed 10 bases, with 12 bases lying between them. There are 13 residues in the CDR3. The germline V gene has CDR1 SGHDN and CDR2 FVKESK. CDR3 in amino acids: CASSQSPSWEQFF. The CDR3 DNA reads TGTGCCAGCAGCCAAAGTCCCTCATGGGAGCAGTTCTTC.

The table lists this clone with a count of one. This chain connects TRBV4-2 to TRBJ2-1, with 12 bases aligning to TRBD2. V gave up 4 bases and J gave up 7 bases; unmatched junction bases: 8. There are 16 residues in the CDR3. Germline V gene data show CDR1 as LGHNA and CDR2 as YNFKEQ. This CDR3 reads CASSLRLAGVVNEQFF. The CDR3 DNA sequence: TGTGCCAGCAGCCTTCGACTAGCGGGAGTGGTGAATGAGCAGTTCTTC.

CDR3 sequence reads: CASRGTGTGVGNTIYF. CDR3 nucleotides: TGCGCCAGCAGAGGAACCGGGACAGGGGTTGGAAACACCATATATTTT. The V gene is TRBV10-2, the J gene TRBJ1-3, with 10 positions matching TRBD1. Germline V gene lookup returns CDR1 WSHSY and CDR2 SAAADI. This CDR3 is 16 amino acids long. V gave up 6 bases and J gave up 3 bases; unmatched junction bases: 8.

The chain links TRBV30 to TRBJ1-2; 9 nucleotides match TRBD1. There are 13 residues in the CDR3. Germline V gene lookup returns CDR1 GTSNPN and CDR2 SVGIG (reference sequence). V shed 1 base, J shed 4 bases, and the junction held 1 base outside the gene matches. CDR3 amino acids: CAWSGTGAYGYTF. The CDR3 DNA sequence: TGTGCCTGGAGTGGGACAGGGGCCTATGGCTACACCTTC.

The chain is built from TRBV9 and TRBJ2-1; D is possibly TRBD2 (6 bases). V was cut by 3 bases and J by 3 bases, with 10 bases left in between. Germline loops: CDR1 SGDLS, CDR2 YYNGEE. The CDR3 totals 14 residues. The CDR3 spells CASSGSGDYNEQFF. The CDR3 DNA is TGTGCCAGCAGCGGTAGCGGAGACTACAATGAGCAGTTCTTC.

This clone was detected only a few times. The rearrangement links TRBV19 to TRBJ2-2, with 7 bases lining up with TRBD2. The CDR3 totals 14 residues. Germline V lookup: CDR1 LNHDA, CDR2 SQIVND (reference sequence). V lost 2 bases, J lost 4 bases, and 1 base stayed unmatched. The DNA for the CDR3 is TGTGCCAGTAGTATAACGGGGGGCACCGGGGAGCTGTTTTTT. Its translation is CASSITGGTGELFF.